These 18 T cell receptor beta chains came from one sample sequenced in a study of blood T cells in healthy people across ages. Next came a second PCR, run for about 6 to 11 cycles, which used a sample-barcoded 5' primer along with a J-beta primer mix. TCRdb fed the 5' RACE reads into MiXCR, producing one record per CDR3 protein. Among about a million distinct CDR3 sequences listed, approximately 38% were seen once. Sequencing was carried out using blood. All receptors derive from a man between 18 and 35 years old in good health.

At least ten counts were recorded for this clonotype. The rearrangement uses TRBV12-3 or TRBV12-4 and TRBJ2-7; D may be TRBD2 (7 bases). The CDR3 runs 14 residues. V lost 3 bases and J lost 4, with 13 bases in between. CDR3 residues: CASSLSGGRYEQYF. The CDR3 DNA reads as TGTGCCAGCAGTTTGTCCGGGGGGCGATACGAGCAGTACTTC.

This clonotype was counted only a few times. At one end, the junction sequence differs from germline, possibly due to a read error. The genes are TRBV7-7 and TRBJ2-5; TRBD2 matches 7 bases. Germline V CDR1 and CDR2: SSHAT, FNYEAQ (reference sequence). The CDR3 runs 15 residues. CDR3: CASRSAGTNQETQYF. The CDR3 DNA reads as TGTGCTAGCAGGTCCGCCGGGACTAACCAAGAGACCCAGTACTTC.

The chain recombines TRBV2 with TRBJ1-2; 7 nucleotides line up with TRBD1. This CDR3 has 16 residues. Losses at the gene ends were 5 bases for V and 8 bases for J; bases not matched to a gene: 17. CDR1 SNHLY and CDR2 FYNNEI come from the germline V gene. CDR3 DNA sequence: TGTGCCAGCAGTCTCGTAGGGACAGCTGAGTTTATAGGCTACACCTTC. This codes for CASSLVGTAEFIGYTF.

This clonotype was detected a few times. The chain recombines TRBV6-2 or TRBV6-3 with TRBJ1-2; no definite D call. Trimming left V 0 bases short and J 5 bases short, with 7 bases between. CDR1 is MNHEY, CDR2 SVGEGT, per germline. This CDR3 has 13 amino acids. Written as DNA, the CDR3 is TGTGCCAGCAGTTACTCGACTCAATATGGCTACACCTTC. Translated, it gives CASSYSTQYGYTF.

This clonotype was seen at least ten times. This chain uses TRBV12-3 or TRBV12-4 with TRBJ1-2; D is unresolved. The CDR3 totals 11 residues. The V and J ends lost 3 bases and 3 bases respectively, with 2 bases between them. The CDR3 sequence: CASSLDYGYTF. The CDR3 coding sequence is TGTGCCAGCAGTTTGGACTATGGCTACACCTTC.

The rearrangement joins TRBV27 to TRBJ2-7; a weak D match, TRBD1 (5 bases). Germline V gene data show CDR1 as MNHEY and CDR2 as SMNVEV (reference sequence). V lost 0 bases and J lost 2, with 8 bases in between. CDR3 length: 14 amino acids. CDR3 DNA: TGTGCCAGCAGTTTATCACAGGCCCCCTACGAGCAGTACTTC. Residues: CASSLSQAPYEQYF.

The J gene is TRBJ1-6, the V gene TRBV20-1; D ambiguous. The germline CDR1 and CDR2 sequences are DFQATT and SNEGSKA (reference sequence). This CDR3 spans 14 amino acids. Trimming removed 4 bases at V and 9 bases at J, with 16 bases between. The CDR3 loop reads CSAINSRKGSPLHF. The CDR3 DNA is TGCAGTGCTATAAACAGCCGAAAAGGTTCACCCCTCCACTTT.

The chain has TRBV7-3 and TRBJ1-1; D unclear. The V gene lost 1 base and the J gene lost 3 bases, with 9 bases spanning the gap. Looked up from germline, CDR1 is SGHTA and CDR2 is FQGTGA. The CDR3 contains 14 residues. CDR3 DNA: TGTGCCAGCAGCTTAAATTCCCGTGACACTGAAGCTTTCTTT. This translates into CASSLNSRDTEAFF.

The V gene is TRBV20-1, the J gene TRBJ1-2; 9 bases line up with TRBD1. Germline V gives CDR1 DFQATT, CDR2 SNEGSKA (reference sequence). Losses at the gene ends were 0 bases for V and 7 bases for J; bases not matched to a gene: 6. This CDR3 contains 14 residues. DNA for the CDR3: TGCAGTGCTAGAGATCGGGACAGGGCGTTTGGCTACACCTTC. This gives the protein CSARDRDRAFGYTF.

This sequence joins TRBV18 and TRBJ1-2, with TRBD1 matching 10 bases. CDR1 is KGHSH, CDR2 LQKENI, per germline. The CDR3 covers 15 residues. V lost 0 bases to trimming and J lost 7 bases; unmatched junction nucleotides: 5. CDR3 loop: CASSPPGQGESGYTF. CDR3 sequence (DNA): TGTGCCAGCTCACCACCAGGACAGGGGGAAAGTGGCTACACCTTC.

CDR3 in DNA: TGTGCCAGCAGCTTAGGGGGGAGGGGGATTTACAATGAGCAGTACTTC. Translated: CASSLGGRGIYNEQYF. The rearrangement uses TRBV7-2 and TRBJ2-1; maybe TRBD2 (7 bases). TRBJ2-7 matches the DNA end more closely, so the J call is doubtful. Germline CDR1 and CDR2: SGHTA and FQGNSA. This CDR3 has 16 amino acids.

The CDR3 is CASSATKGNTEAFF. The CDR3 DNA follows: TGTGCCAGCAGCGCCACGAAGGGGAACACTGAAGCTTTCTTT. The J gene is TRBJ1-1, the V gene TRBV7-9; D not certain. V shed 5 bases and J shed 1 base, with 11 bases lying between them. Per the germline V gene, CDR1 is SEHNR and CDR2 is FQNEAQ (reference sequence). The CDR3 consists of 14 residues. The complete variable domain, with remaining parts taken from reference TRBV7-9 and TRBJ1-1, reads DTGVSQNPRHKITKRGQNVTFRCDPISEHNRLYWYRQTLGQGPEFLTYFQNEAQLEKSRLLSDRFSAERPKGSFSTLEIQRTEQGDSAMYLCASSATKGNTEAFFGQGTRLTVV.

The chain employs TRBV12-3 or TRBV12-4 and TRBJ2-1, with 11 positions matching TRBD2. Germline trimming cut 7 bases from V and 2 bases from J; bases unmatched to any gene: 7. The CDR3 runs to 16 residues. The chain's CDR3 is CASIASGGLTYNEQFF. CDR3 in DNA: TGTGCCAGCATAGCTAGCGGGGGGCTGACCTACAATGAGCAGTTCTTC.

As to this clonotype: A read error may produce the germline difference seen at one junction end. The chain combines TRBV6-2 or TRBV6-3 with TRBJ1-1; no clear D. The CDR3 extends over 15 amino acids. Per the germline V gene, CDR1 is MNHEY and CDR2 is SVGEGT. The DNA for the CDR3 is TGTGCCAGCAGTTACTCTCTCAAAATGAACACTGGAGCTTTCTTT. Translating gives CASSYSLKMNTGAFF.

This clonotype was seen a handful of times. This chain uses TRBV20-1 with TRBJ1-1; D is possibly TRBD1 (6 bases). The CDR3 runs 14 residues. The V end was cut by 4 bases, the J end by 2 bases, with 14 bases between. Per the germline V gene, CDR1 is DFQATT and CDR2 is SNEGSKA (reference sequence). This CDR3 is CSATRGGLNTEAFF. The CDR3 DNA reads TGCAGTGCTACACGAGGGGGGCTTAACACTGAAGCTTTCTTT.

The table lists this clonotype with a few counts. V gene TRBV4-1 combines with J gene TRBJ1-5, with TRBD1 identical over 7 bases. The CDR3 has 13 residues. Looked up from germline, CDR1 is MGHRA and CDR2 is YSYEKL. With 4 bases clipped from V and 12 bases from J, the junction kept 9 bases outside the gene matches. The CDR3 DNA follows: TGCGCCAGCAGCCGTATTACAGGGGCAGGCCAGCATTTT. Amino acid sequence: CASSRITGAGQHF.

In its sample, this clonotype was seen a few times. V and J are TRBV6-2 or TRBV6-3 and TRBJ1-5, with D possibly TRBD1 on 6 matching bases. Germline CDR1 MNHEY, CDR2 SVGEGT. This CDR3 contains 14 residues. Trimming left V 5 bases short and J 4 bases short, with 12 bases between. The CDR3 region is CASSGQINNQPQHF. The CDR3 nucleotides read TGTGCCAGCAGTGGACAGATTAATAATCAGCCCCAGCATTTT.

V usage is TRBV20-1 and J usage is TRBJ1-6; D is uncertain. Looked up from germline, CDR1 is DFQATT and CDR2 is SNEGSKA (reference sequence). The CDR3 has 13 amino acids. V was trimmed by 6 bases and J by 6 bases, leaving 12 bases between them. In DNA form, the CDR3 reads TGCAGTGCGAACGGAGGCGGTAATTCACCCCTCCACTTT. It codes for CSANGGGNSPLHF.